The 26 T cell receptor beta chains below all came from one sample that was sequenced in a study of blood T cell repertoires in COVID-19 (dated by TCRdb to 2020 to 2022). Library preparation used the immunoSEQ multiplex PCR assay. TCRdb limited this immuneACCESS table to in-frame rearrangements with V and J called. A share of clones is missing; checked studies link under half to unresolved V genes, and the rest is unexplained. Counted in this sample were about 62,000 clones; around 87% of them appeared once. The ten largest make up roughly 18% of the sample. Source material: peripheral blood. The receptors were gathered from a woman aged 60 to 75 with COVID-19, enrolled during active disease.

The chain has TRBV2 and TRBJ1-1, with D possibly being TRBD1 (6 bases). Per the germline V gene, CDR1 is SNHLY and CDR2 is FYNNEI. The CDR3 totals 15 residues. Between the trimmed V and J ends, which lost 4 bases and 4 bases, there was a span of 16 bases. Here the CDR3 DNA reads TGTGCCAGCAGTGGGTCCACAGGGTTGGTCACTGAAGCTTTCTTT. Protein product: CASSGSTGLVTEAFF.

The V gene is TRBV30, the J gene TRBJ2-7; 7 bases are shared with TRBD1. Trimming at V came to 3 bases and at J to 2 bases, leaving 1 base not matched to a gene. This CDR3 spans 12 amino acids. The germline V gene has CDR1 GTSNPN and CDR2 SVGIG (reference sequence). The CDR3 here is CAWRGGAYEQYF. In nucleotides, the CDR3 is TGTGCCTGGAGAGGGGGCGCCTACGAGCAGTACTTC.

The V call is TRBV6-2 or TRBV6-3, the J call TRBJ2-3; the D is unclear. Trimming took 2 bases from V and 2 from J, leaving 8 bases between them. The CDR3 sequence is 14 residues long. The germline V gene encodes CDR1 MNHEY and CDR2 SVGEGT. This CDR3 is CASSYKEPTDTQYF. The CDR3, as DNA: TGTGCCAGCAGTTACAAGGAGCCCACAGATACGCAGTATTTT.

The chain joins TRBV28 to TRBJ1-2, with TRBD1 matching over 8 bases. This CDR3 region has 16 residues. The V and J ends lost 6 bases and 6 bases, in that order; junction bases with no gene match: 15. The germline V gene encodes CDR1 MDHEN and CDR2 SYDVKM. The CDR3 loop is CASRPFRSGGYNGYTF. The DNA of the CDR3 is TGTGCCAGCAGACCTTTCAGGTCAGGGGGCTATAATGGCTACACCTTC.

The chain recombines TRBV15 with TRBJ2-1; TRBD2 agrees at 10 bases. The CDR3 runs to 16 residues. With 1 base clipped from V and 7 bases from J, the junction kept 7 bases outside the gene matches. Germline CDR1 is LNHNV and CDR2 is YYDKDF (reference sequence). The CDR3: CATSRVPSGSFNEQFF. The CDR3 DNA reads TGTGCCACCAGCAGAGTACCTAGCGGGAGTTTTAATGAGCAGTTCTTC.

The chain uses TRBV7-2 and TRBJ2-1; 11 positions match TRBD2. This CDR3 has 15 amino acids. With 5 bases clipped from V and 7 bases from J, the junction kept 7 bases outside the gene matches. In germline, CDR1 is SGHTA, CDR2 FQGNSA. The CDR3 sequence is CASSLWTSGSNEQFF. In DNA form, the CDR3 reads TGTGCCAGCAGCCTATGGACTAGCGGGTCAAATGAGCAGTTCTTC.

The V call is TRBV10-3, the J call TRBJ1-2, with D uncertain. The germline V gene has CDR1 ENHRY and CDR2 SYGVKD. The CDR3 extends over 12 amino acids. Trimming took 3 bases from V and 7 from J, leaving 9 bases between them. The CDR3, as DNA: TGTGCCATCAGTGAAACAGCCCTTGGCTACACCTTC. As protein: CAISETALGYTF.

This chain connects TRBV5-4 to TRBJ2-3; 14 bases agree with TRBD2. Germline CDR1 reads SGHNT; CDR2 reads YYREEE (reference sequence). The CDR3 spans 17 residues. Unmatched junction bases numbered 7, after V lost 3 bases and J lost 4 bases. The DNA of the CDR3 is TGTGCCAGCAGCTCCGGGACTAGCGGGAGTAAAGCAGATACGCAGTATTTT. Translation gives CASSSGTSGSKADTQYF.

The chain employs TRBV7-2 and TRBJ1-6; D unclear. V dropped 6 bases and J dropped 7 bases, with 7 bases sitting between them. The CDR3 sequence is 12 residues long. The germline V gene has CDR1 SGHTA and CDR2 FQGNSA. This CDR3 reads CASRLSNSPLHF. CDR3 DNA sequence: TGTGCCAGCAGACTTAGCAATTCACCCCTCCACTTT.

This rearrangement joins TRBV5-1 to TRBJ2-1; 11 bases map to TRBD2. The ends lost 3 bases at V and 3 bases at J; junction bases unmatched: 5. CDR1 and CDR2 (germline): SGHRS, YFSETQ. This CDR3 is 16 amino acids long. The CDR3 protein is CASSYPGTSGYNEQFF. The CDR3, as DNA: TGCGCCAGCAGCTATCCGGGGACTAGCGGCTACAATGAGCAGTTCTTC.

This CDR3 reads CASSEFAGYGYTF. Written as DNA, the CDR3 is TGTGCCAGCAGTGAATTTGCGGGCTATGGCTACACCTTC. This sequence joins TRBV6-4 and TRBJ1-2, with unresolved D. CDR1 is MRHNA, CDR2 SNTAGT, per germline. V was trimmed by 3 bases and J by 4 bases, leaving 9 bases between them. This CDR3 comprises 13 residues.

The genes are TRBV13 and TRBJ2-7, with TRBD1 matching 10 bases. Germline V gene data show CDR1 as PRHDT and CDR2 as FYEKMQ (reference sequence). This CDR3 contains 14 residues. J gave up 3 bases and V 2 bases, and 1 base lay outside the gene matches. CDR3: CASSLRTGGYEQYF. CDR3 in DNA: TGTGCCAGCAGCTTACGGACAGGGGGCTACGAGCAGTACTTC.

The chain has TRBV4-1 and TRBJ2-7; TRBD2 aligns across 10 bases. The CDR3 runs to 15 residues. With 1 base clipped from V and 9 bases from J, the junction kept 9 bases outside the gene matches. Germline V gene sequence: CDR1 MGHRA, CDR2 YSYEKL. The CDR3 nucleotides read TGCGCCAGCAGCCAAGGGGATCTAGCGGGAGCCGGGCAGTACTTC. Its translation: CASSQGDLAGAGQYF.

V and J are TRBV5-4 and TRBJ2-1; the D gene is possibly TRBD2 (6 bases). The CDR3 loop spans 13 amino acids. Trimming cost V 4 bases and J 6 bases, with 11 bases left between them. CDR1 and CDR2 (germline): SGHNT, YYREEE (reference sequence). CDR3 coding DNA: TGTGCCAGCAGCGTGGGACTGGCCAATGAGCAGTTCTTC. It translates to CASSVGLANEQFF. Variable domain in full (rest from reference TRBV5-4 and TRBJ2-1): ETGVTQSPTHLIKTRGQQVTLRCSSQSGHNTVSWYQQALGQGPQFIFQYYREEENGRGNFPPRFSGLQFPNYSSELNVNALELDDSALYLCASSVGLANEQFFGPGTRLTVL.

This clone has just one count. V usage is TRBV6-2 or TRBV6-3 and J usage is TRBJ1-5; TRBD1 might be the D (5 bases). Germline V CDR1 and CDR2: MNHEY, SVGEGT. V lost 4 bases and J lost 0, with 22 bases in between. The CDR3 consists of 19 residues. CDR3 DNA: TGTGCCAGCAGTTCAATTGCTGGATCCTGGGGCTATAGCAATCAGCCCCAGCATTTT. The encoded protein is CASSSIAGSWGYSNQPQHF.

V usage is TRBV19 and J usage is TRBJ2-7, with D uncertain. Germline V gene lookup returns CDR1 LNHDA and CDR2 SQIVND (reference sequence). V lost 10 bases, J lost 2 bases, and 12 bases lay in between. The CDR3 is made up of 12 amino acids. The CDR3 region is CATKTATYEQYF. The DNA for the CDR3 is TGTGCCACCAAAACAGCTACCTACGAGCAGTACTTC.

The chain employs TRBV6-6 and TRBJ1-6; 8 nucleotides match TRBD1. Germline lookup yields CDR1 MNHNY and CDR2 SVGAGI (reference sequence). V shed 2 bases and J 12 bases; nucleotides not matched to a gene: 6. The CDR3 length is 14 residues. The CDR3 DNA sequence: TGTGCCAGCAGTTACGGGACAGGAGGATTACCCCTCCACTTT. Encoded protein: CASSYGTGGLPLHF.

The chain joins TRBV4-1 to TRBJ1-5; a possible D gene is TRBD1 (5 bases). The CDR3 covers 20 residues. Germline CDR1 MGHRA, CDR2 YSYEKL. V dropped 3 bases and J dropped 6 bases, with 30 bases sitting between them. The CDR3 loop is CASSQAKIVGGDLAGQPQHF. The CDR3 coding sequence is TGCGCCAGCAGCCAGGCTAAGATAGTCGGGGGAGACCTTGCGGGTCAGCCCCAGCATTTT.

The chain joins TRBV9 to TRBJ2-7; TRBD2 agrees at 12 bases. The CDR3 covers 15 residues. V was clipped by 3 bases and J by 1 base; unmatched bases: 2. Germline V gene lookup returns CDR1 SGDLS and CDR2 YYNGEE. CDR3 coding DNA: TGTGCCAGCAGCGCGACTAGCGGGAGATCCTACGAGCAGTACTTC. It codes for CASSATSGRSYEQYF.

This clone is a singleton in its sample. The rearrangement uses TRBV4-1 and TRBJ1-1; possibly TRBD1 for D (6 bases). V was trimmed by 1 base and J by 4 bases, leaving 16 bases between them. CDR3 length: 16 amino acids. Germline CDR1 is MGHRA and CDR2 is YSYEKL. In nucleotides, the CDR3 is TGCGCCAGCAGCCAAGTGGGCACCTTCAGGGGCACTGAAGCTTTCTTT. As protein: CASSQVGTFRGTEAFF.

V usage is TRBV15 and J usage is TRBJ1-2; no firm D call. Germline-derived CDR1 and CDR2 are LNHNV and YYDKDF (reference sequence). The CDR3 covers 16 residues. Trimming pared 0 bases from V and 5 bases from J, leaving 16 bases between. Here the CDR3 DNA reads TGTGCCACCAGCAGAGATCATGAGGGCAAAGAGTATGGCTACACCTTC. Amino acids: CATSRDHEGKEYGYTF. Using reference TRBV15 and TRBJ1-2 for the parts outside the CDR3, the full variable domain is DAMVIQNPRYQVTQFGKPVTLSCSQTLNHNVMYWYQQKSSQAPKLLFHYYDKDFNNEADTPDNFQSRRPNTSFCFLDIRSPGLGDTAMYLCATSRDHEGKEYGYTFGSGTRLTVV.

This chain joins TRBV27 and TRBJ2-7, with TRBD2 as a possible D gene (5 bases). This CDR3 is built from 15 residues. The ends were cut back, 0 bases at V and 2 bases at J, with 11 bases in the middle. Per the germline V gene, CDR1 is MNHEY and CDR2 is SMNVEV (reference sequence). Written as DNA, the CDR3 is TGTGCCAGCAGTTTATCATCGGTCGGGGCCTACGAGCAGTACTTC. Translating it yields CASSLSSVGAYEQYF.

The chain employs TRBV24-1 and TRBJ2-2, with D uncertain. The V end was cut by 5 bases, the J end by 7 bases, with 4 bases between. The CDR3 is made up of 11 amino acids. Germline V lookup: CDR1 KGHDR, CDR2 SFDVKD. The chain's CDR3 is CATSVSGELFF. CDR3 DNA: TGTGCCACCAGTGTCAGCGGGGAGCTGTTTTTT.

The chain recombines TRBV11-3 with TRBJ2-5, with D perhaps matching TRBD2 (6 bases). The germline V gene encodes CDR1 SGHNT and CDR2 YENEEA. The CDR3 is made up of 14 amino acids. Trimming left V 1 base short and J 3 bases short, with 9 bases between. The CDR3 DNA is TGTGCCAGCAGCTTAGTTGCTAGCGAAGAGACCCAGTACTTC. This gives the protein CASSLVASEETQYF.

The chain has TRBV5-4 and TRBJ2-7; 8 bases map to TRBD2. J was trimmed by 5 bases and V by 4 bases; bases with no gene match: 8. Germline CDR1 is SGHNT and CDR2 is YYREEE (reference sequence). The CDR3 covers 14 residues. The CDR3 bases are TGTGCCAGCAGCCCGAAAACTAGCGGCCACGAGCAGTACTTC. Translation: CASSPKTSGHEQYF.

This clone was detected only once. V is TRBV5-1 and J is TRBJ2-7; D is uncertain. Between the trimmed V and J ends, which lost 0 bases and 6 bases, there was a span of 10 bases. This CDR3 spans 13 amino acids. Germline V gives CDR1 SGHRS, CDR2 YFSETQ. The DNA for the CDR3 is TGCGCCAGCAGCTTGGCCTTTGGCGGCGAGCAGTACTTC. This gives the protein CASSLAFGGEQYF.